Shown below are 21 T cell receptor beta chains from a single sample sequenced in a study of shared T cell receptors in the human thymus. Sequenced by immunoSEQ multiplex PCR; TCRdb stores in-frame clones only, minus some. The sample has about 610,000 clones, over 75% seen once. The same data also contributed to another study, on human thymus T cells.

Sequencing input: thymocytes. The receptors were gathered from a boy under two years old with a congenital heart defect.

The V and J genes are TRBV5-1 and TRBJ2-7; maybe TRBD1 (6 bases). With 0 bases removed from V and 3 bases from J, the gap between germline ends came to 10 bases. The germline gives CDR1 SGHRS, CDR2 YFSETQ. This CDR3 is 14 amino acids long. The chain's CDR3 is CASSLDRADYEQYF. As DNA, the CDR3 is TGCGCCAGCAGCTTGGACAGGGCGGACTACGAGCAGTACTTC.

Worth noting for this clone: At one of its ends the junction is not consistent with the germline gene, which may arise from a read error. The chain recombines TRBV9 with TRBJ2-7, with TRBD2 as a possible D gene (6 bases). CDR3 length: 16 amino acids. Germline V gene data show CDR1 as SGDLS and CDR2 as YYNGEE. This chain's CDR3 is CAGSGTSCRVHYEQYF. CDR3 nucleotides: TGTGCCGGCAGCGGTACTAGCTGCAGAGTCCACTACGAGCAGTACTTC. Combining the CDR3 with reference TRBV9 and TRBJ2-7 gives the whole variable domain DSGVTQTPKHLITATGQRVTLRCSPRSGDLSVYWYQQSLDQGLQFLIQYYNGEERAKGNILERFSAQQFPDLHSELNLSSLELGDSALYFCAGSGTSCRVHYEQYFGPGTRLTVT.

The chain combines TRBV27 with TRBJ1-1; possibly TRBD1 for D (6 bases). Trimming stripped 5 bases from V and 1 base from J, with 17 bases between. The germline V gene encodes CDR1 MNHEY and CDR2 SMNVEV (reference sequence). CDR3 size: 16 residues. The CDR3 DNA is TGTGCCAGCAGTCCCCCCCCCGGGACACCGAACACTGAAGCTTTCTTT. It yields the protein CASSPPPGTPNTEAFF.

The gene calls are TRBV2 and TRBJ2-5; D is possibly TRBD1 (7 bases). V was cut by 7 bases and J by 5 bases, with 17 bases left in between. Germline lookup yields CDR1 SNHLY and CDR2 FYNNEI. CDR3 length equals 14 residues. The CDR3 nucleotides read TGTGCCAGCAAGGAGGGGGCGGCCGGGGAGACCCAGTACTTC. Its translation: CASKEGAAGETQYF.

The chain links TRBV5-1 to TRBJ2-5, with D possibly matching TRBD1 (6 bases). Germline CDR1 SGHRS, CDR2 YFSETQ. V was pared by 0 bases and J by 2 bases, with 14 bases between. CDR3 length: 16 amino acids. The CDR3: CASSLARLGQQETQYF. The CDR3, as DNA: TGCGCCAGCAGCTTGGCCCGTCTTGGACAGCAAGAGACCCAGTACTTC.

The chain joins TRBV5-1 to TRBJ1-4; D is undetermined. V gave up 5 bases and J gave up 5 bases, with 10 bases separating them. The CDR3 spans 13 residues. Looked up from germline, CDR1 is SGHRS and CDR2 is YFSETQ. CDR3 loop: CASRDSRNEKLFF. DNA for the CDR3: TGCGCCAGCAGGGACTCCCGAAATGAAAAACTGTTTTTT.

The rearrangement links TRBV5-4 to TRBJ2-7, with 13 bases that match TRBD2. The CDR3 runs 18 residues. Trimming took 4 bases from V and 0 from J; bases not matched to a gene: 10. CDR1 SGHNT and CDR2 YYREEE come from the germline V gene (reference sequence). This CDR3 reads CASSAGGLAGTSSYEQYF. The CDR3 DNA reads TGTGCCAGCAGCGCGGGGGGACTAGCGGGAACTAGCTCCTACGAGCAGTACTTC.

The CDR3 loop reads CASKGQQPSFKPYTF. The CDR3 nucleotides read TGTGCCAGCAAGGGACAGCAACCTTCATTTAAACCCTACACCTTC. V and J are TRBV6-1 and TRBJ1-2; TRBD1 aligns across 7 bases. J lost 10 bases, V lost 7 bases, and 18 bases had no gene match. CDR1 is MNHNS and CDR2 is SASEGT in the germline V gene. This CDR3 is built from 15 residues.

The chain employs TRBV5-8 and TRBJ2-7; TRBD2 matches 9 bases. The germline V gene has CDR1 SGHTS and CDR2 YDEGEE. The ends lost 0 bases at V and 2 bases at J; junction bases unmatched: 9. CDR3 length: 17 amino acids. The CDR3: CASSLEVRGLATYEQYF. CDR3 sequence (DNA): TGTGCCAGCAGCTTGGAGGTCAGGGGACTAGCAACCTACGAGCAGTACTTC.

The genes are TRBV19 and TRBJ2-3; D unclear. This CDR3 region has 14 residues. Trimming stripped 5 bases from V and 11 bases from J, with 20 bases between. Per germline, CDR1 LNHDA and CDR2 SQIVND (reference sequence). CDR3 sequence reads: CASSPTTRLPGQYF. CDR3 nucleotides: TGTGCCAGTAGTCCCACAACCAGACTCCCGGGGCAGTATTTT.

The rearrangement links TRBV7-2 to TRBJ2-1; the match to TRBD2 covers 12 bases. CDR3 length: 17 residues. Germline CDR1 SGHTA, CDR2 FQGNSA. J was trimmed by 7 bases and V by 5 bases; bases with no gene match: 12. The CDR3 DNA is TGTGCCAGCAGCAGGGTCGCCGCGGGGACTAGCGGGAATGAGCAGTTCTTC. Protein: CASSRVAAGTSGNEQFF.

With respect to this clone: The junction differs from germline at one of its ends, possibly a read error. The J gene is TRBJ2-3, the V gene TRBV27; possibly TRBD2 for D (6 bases). Germline lookup yields CDR1 MNHEY and CDR2 SMNVEV (reference sequence). CDR3 length: 14 amino acids. Here the CDR3 reads CASSWDFPTNTQYF. Written as DNA, the CDR3 is TGTGCCAGCAGTTGGGACTTCCCCACAAATACGCAGTATTTT.

CDR3 in amino acids: CASSLVLGKFF. The CDR3 DNA reads as TGCGCCAGCAGCTTGGTACTAGGCAAGTTCTTC. The chain recombines TRBV5-1 with TRBJ2-1, with TRBD2 as a possible D gene (5 bases). CDR3 length equals 11 residues. Deletions cut 0 bases from V and 14 bases from J, with 9 bases between. The germline V gene has CDR1 SGHRS and CDR2 YFSETQ. The full variable domain, completed using reference TRBV5-1 and TRBJ2-1, is KAGVTQTPRYLIKTRGQQVTLSCSPISGHRSVSWYQQTPGQGLQFLFEYFSETQRNKGNFPGRFSGRQFSNSRSEMNVSTLELGDSALYLCASSLVLGKFFGPGTRLTVL.

The chain uses TRBV10-3 and TRBJ2-2, with D maybe TRBD1 (8 bases). The V gene lost 8 bases and the J gene lost 1 base, with 23 bases spanning the gap. The CDR3 runs to 18 residues. Germline loops: CDR1 ENHRY, CDR2 SYGVKD. The CDR3 region has the DNA TGTGCCATCCGGGAGGTGGACTGTGACAGGGGGAACACCGGGGAGCTGTTTTTT. Its translation: CAIREVDCDRGNTGELFF.

This clone was seen a handful of times. The V gene is TRBV30, the J gene TRBJ2-1; 12 bases match TRBD2. The V gene's germline CDR1 is GTSNPN and CDR2 SVGIG (reference sequence). The CDR3 consists of 13 residues. CDR3 sequence reads: CATGTSGYNEQFF. As DNA, the CDR3 is TGTGCTACCGGGACTAGCGGGTACAATGAGCAGTTCTTC. The whole variable domain, filled in from reference TRBV30 and TRBJ2-1, reads SQTIHQWPATLVQPVGSPLSLECTVEGTSNPNLYWYRQAAGRGLQLLFYSVGIGQISSEVPQNLSASRPQDRQFILSSKKLLLSDSGFYLCATGTSGYNEQFFGPGTRLTVL.

The V call is TRBV5-1, the J call TRBJ2-5, with 8 bases matching TRBD2. Germline V CDR1 and CDR2: SGHRS, YFSETQ. This CDR3 is 15 amino acids long. V lost 7 bases, J lost 5 bases, and 13 bases stayed unmatched. CDR3: CASRFLLAAGETQYF. In DNA, the CDR3 is TGCGCCAGCCGATTCCTACTAGCGGCCGGGGAGACCCAGTACTTC.

This clone was detected only once. The chain combines TRBV5-8 with TRBJ1-5; a weak D match, TRBD1 (5 bases). CDR1 is SGHTS and CDR2 is YDEGEE in the germline V gene. This CDR3 has 12 residues. V was clipped by 6 bases and J by 4 bases, with 8 bases between them. CDR3 coding DNA: TGTGCCAGCAAAGACAGAAATCAGCCCCAGCATTTT. Encoded protein: CASKDRNQPQHF.

The V gene is TRBV6-5, the J gene TRBJ2-7, with 7 bases that match TRBD1. The CDR3 has 14 amino acids. The J segment lost 2 bases and the V segment lost 6 bases, leaving 7 bases of the junction unmatched. CDR1 and CDR2 from the germline V gene are MNHEY and SVGAGI. The CDR3 sequence: CASRPQGRPYEQYF. CDR3 nucleotides: TGTGCCAGCAGACCACAGGGGAGACCCTACGAGCAGTACTTC.

V is TRBV7-9 and J is TRBJ2-7; D ambiguous. The length of the CDR3 is 17 residues. Per germline, CDR1 SEHNR and CDR2 FQNEAQ (reference sequence). V lost 2 bases, J lost 1 base, and 18 bases lay in between. Here the CDR3 DNA reads TGTGCCAGCAGCTTATCCCCGGTCCTAGGCGAATCCTACGAGCAGTACTTC. Encoded protein: CASSLSPVLGESYEQYF.

This clone was seen a single time. The chain employs TRBV5-6 and TRBJ1-3; the D gene is possibly TRBD1 (5 bases). The germline CDR1 and CDR2 sequences are SGHDT and YYEEEE. The CDR3 is 14 residues long. V shed 5 bases and J shed 5 bases, with 14 bases lying between them. CDR3 residues: CASSHYRTRNTIYF. The CDR3 nucleotides are TGTGCCAGCAGTCACTACCGGACACGAAACACCATATATTTT.

The chain is built from TRBV11-2 and TRBJ2-2, with D possibly matching TRBD2 (6 bases). V lost 6 bases and J lost 1, with 12 bases in between. The CDR3 consists of 15 residues. Germline V gives CDR1 SGHAT, CDR2 FQNNGV. The CDR3 region has the DNA TGTGCCAGCAGTGGGGGGAGGCAGAACACCGGGGAGCTGTTTTTT. It is translated as CASSGGRQNTGELFF.